Listed below are T cell receptor beta chains from one sample, sequenced in a study of CD8 T cells in ankylosing spondylitis. TCRdb independently ran MiXCR on the 5' RACE reads; one entry per CDR3 protein. The sample yields approximately 540,000 distinct CDR3 sequences, roughly 12% seen once. The sequenced sample was blood, either unsorted or a sorted T cell fraction (not recorded which). The origin of the receptors is a male donor with ankylosing spondylitis. CDR3s include the opening cysteine and the closing phenylalanine or tryptophan. The D gene is left open where the match is weak. The size entry is marked missing in some rows and otherwise reads once, few, many or a size class.

d_call,clone_size,j_call,v_call,cdr3_aa,cdr3_nt
TRBD1,.,TRBJ2-3,TRBV19,CASSPRQGEGTDTQYF,TGTGCCAGTAGTCCTCGACAGGGCGAGGGCACAGATACGCAGTATTTT
.,many,TRBJ2-1,TRBV20-1,CSVLGSDEQFF,TGCAGTGTCCTTGGTTCCGATGAGCAGTTCTTC
.,many,TRBJ2-1,TRBV19,CASSQWATGGNEQFF,TGTGCCAGTAGTCAGTGGGCCACCGGTGGCAATGAGCAGTTCTTC
.,few,TRBJ1-6,TRBV12-3/TRBV12-4,CASSLGEGRRSPLHF,TGTGCCAGCAGTTTAGGGGAGGGTCGGAGATCACCCCTCCACTTT
.,few,TRBJ1-1,TRBV29-1,CSVRAPLMNTEAFF,TGCAGCGTTAGGGCCCCCTTAATGAACACTGAAGCTTTCTTT
TRBD2,few,TRBJ2-5,TRBV7-9,CASSPLAGSGETQYF,TGTGCCAGCAGCCCACTAGCGGGATCGGGGGAGACCCAGTACTTC
.,.,TRBJ1-2,TRBV28,CASSLGSPDYGYTF,TGTGCCAGCAGTTTGGGATCCCCTGACTATGGCTACACCTTC
.,many,TRBJ2-7,TRBV7-2,CASSFTGEQYF,TGTGCCAGCAGCTTTACAGGAGAGCAGTACTTC
TRBD2,few,TRBJ2-1,TRBV11-2,CASSRGFLAGGKDEQFF,TGTGCCAGCAGCAGAGGTTTTCTAGCGGGAGGGAAGGATGAGCAGTTCTTC
TRBD1,many,TRBJ2-2,TRBV5-1,CASSSWGQKNTGELFF,TGCGCCAGCAGCTCCTGGGGACAGAAAAACACCGGGGAGCTGTTTTTT
.,.,TRBJ1-4,TRBV12-3/TRBV12-4,CASSLWAENEKLFF,TGTGCCAGCAGTTTATGGGCAGAAAATGAAAAACTGTTTTTT
TRBD1,.,TRBJ1-2,TRBV12-3/TRBV12-4,CASSGQAYGYTF,TGTGCCAGCAGCGGACAGGCTTATGGCTACACCTTC
.,.,TRBJ1-1,TRBV5-1,CASSLPGTMNTEAFF,TGCGCCAGCAGCTTGCCCGGGACAATGAACACTGAAGCTTTCTTT
.,few,TRBJ1-5,TRBV12-3/TRBV12-4,CASSQLANQPQHF,TGTGCCAGCAGCCAACTGGCCAATCAGCCCCAGCATTTT
.,.,TRBJ2-2,TRBV10-1,CASRAGARSGELFF,TGCGCCAGCAGGGCCGGGGCAAGAAGCGGGGAGCTGTTTTTT
.,many,TRBJ1-5,TRBV12-3/TRBV12-4,CASSFADNQPQHF,TGTGCCAGCAGTTTCGCTGATAATCAGCCCCAGCATTTT
TRBD2,.,TRBJ2-3,TRBV20-1,CSALASGRATDTQYF,TGCAGTGCCCTAGCCAGCGGGAGGGCCACAGATACGCAGTATTTT
.,few,TRBJ1-2,TRBV15,CATSRPPTANYGYTF,TGTGCCACCAGCAGACCCCCGACCGCTAACTATGGCTACACCTTC
.,.,TRBJ2-3,TRBV5-1,CASSLGVLTSTDTQYF,TGCGCCAGCAGCTTGGGGGTACTTACTAGCACAGATACGCAGTATTTT
.,.,TRBJ1-5,TRBV2,CASSVSGGDQPQHF,TGTGCCAGCAGCGTTTCTGGAGGGGATCAGCCCCAGCATTTT
.,.,TRBJ1-2,TRBV6-1,CASSEYGRALDNYGYTF,TGTGCCAGCAGTGAATATGGGAGGGCCTTGGATAACTATGGCTACACCTTC
.,many,TRBJ2-1,TRBV12-3/TRBV12-4,CASSLDGNYNEQFF,TGTGCCAGCAGTTTGGACGGGAACTACAATGAGCAGTTCTTC
TRBD1,.,TRBJ1-1,TRBV7-2,CASSAQTGLNTEAFF,TGTGCCAGCAGCGCACAGACAGGGTTGAACACTGAAGCTTTCTTT
.,.,TRBJ2-2,TRBV5-1,CASRVPTGNTGELFF,TGCGCCAGCAGAGTCCCGACAGGGAACACCGGGGAGCTGTTTTTT
TRBD2,few,TRBJ2-5,TRBV20-1,CSAGLAGVETQYF,TGCAGTGCCGGACTAGCGGGAGTAGAGACCCAGTACTTC
.,few,TRBJ2-7,TRBV10-2,CASSESPRGLYEQYF,TGCGCCAGCAGTGAGTCCCCTCGGGGGTTATACGAGCAGTACTTC
TRBD2,few,TRBJ2-5,TRBV7-2,CASSLRRGGETQYF,TGTGCCAGCAGCTTGAGGCGGGGAGGGGAGACCCAGTACTTC
.,.,TRBJ2-7,TRBV12-3/TRBV12-4,CASSLAQGWQYF,TGTGCCAGCAGTTTAGCGCAAGGGTGGCAGTACTTC